The following is a T cell receptor (beta chain) sequence with its context. This sample was included in a study of early stage breast cancer tumors. Each sample had two DNA replicates, roughly 0.5 ug blood or 1.5 ug tissue. Profiled with immunoSEQ multiplex PCR; TCRdb holds only in-frame clones, not every one. The sample shows around 48,000 clones, about 93% of them seen only once. This TCR came from a person between 70 and 80 years old with breast cancer. The sample taken for sequencing was blood.

CDR3 loop: CASRAGGTNEKLFF. In DNA, the CDR3 is TGCGCCAGCCGGGCGGGGGGCACTAATGAAAAACTGTTTTTT. This sequence joins TRBV10-2 and TRBJ1-4, with TRBD1 as a possible D gene (6 bases). Per the germline V gene, CDR1 is WSHSY and CDR2 is SAAADI. This CDR3 is 14 amino acids long. V lost 8 bases and J 2 bases, leaving 12 bases between the germline ends.